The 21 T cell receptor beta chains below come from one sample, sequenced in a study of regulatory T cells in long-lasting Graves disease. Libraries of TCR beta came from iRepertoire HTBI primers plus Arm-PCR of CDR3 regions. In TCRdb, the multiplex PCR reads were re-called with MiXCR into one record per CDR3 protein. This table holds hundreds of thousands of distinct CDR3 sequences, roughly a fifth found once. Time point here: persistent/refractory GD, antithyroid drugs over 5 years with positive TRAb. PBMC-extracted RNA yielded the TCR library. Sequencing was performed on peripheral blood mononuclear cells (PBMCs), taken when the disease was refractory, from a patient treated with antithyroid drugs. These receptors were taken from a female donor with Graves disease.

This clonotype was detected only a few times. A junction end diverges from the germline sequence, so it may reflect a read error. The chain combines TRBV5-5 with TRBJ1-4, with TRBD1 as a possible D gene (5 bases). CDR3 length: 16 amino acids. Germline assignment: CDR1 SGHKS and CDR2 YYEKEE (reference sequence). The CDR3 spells CANSSSVGDVNEKLFF. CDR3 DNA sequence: TGTGCCAACAGCTCCTCGGTTGGGGACGTGAATGAAAAACTGTTTTTT.

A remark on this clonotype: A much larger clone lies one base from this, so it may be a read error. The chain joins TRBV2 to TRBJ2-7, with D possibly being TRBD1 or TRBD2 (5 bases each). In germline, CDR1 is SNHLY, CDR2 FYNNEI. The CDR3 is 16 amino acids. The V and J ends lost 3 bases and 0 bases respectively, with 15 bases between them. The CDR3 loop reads CASSELLGALSYEQYF. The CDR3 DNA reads TGTGCCAGCAGTGAGTTGCTCGGGGCCCTCTCCTACGAGCAGTACTTC.

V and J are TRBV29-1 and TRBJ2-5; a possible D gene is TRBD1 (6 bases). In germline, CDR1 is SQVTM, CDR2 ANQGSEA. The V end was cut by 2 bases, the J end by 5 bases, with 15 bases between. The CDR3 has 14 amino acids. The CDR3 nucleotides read TGCAGCGTTGAACGGCCAGGGGCGGACGAGACCCAGTACTTC. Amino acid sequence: CSVERPGADETQYF.

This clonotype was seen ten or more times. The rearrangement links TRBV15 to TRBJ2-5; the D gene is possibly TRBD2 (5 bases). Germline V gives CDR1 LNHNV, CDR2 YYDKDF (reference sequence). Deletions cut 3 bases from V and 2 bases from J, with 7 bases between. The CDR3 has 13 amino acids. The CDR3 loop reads CATSRDLQETQYF. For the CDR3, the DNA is TGTGCCACCAGCAGGGACTTACAAGAGACCCAGTACTTC.

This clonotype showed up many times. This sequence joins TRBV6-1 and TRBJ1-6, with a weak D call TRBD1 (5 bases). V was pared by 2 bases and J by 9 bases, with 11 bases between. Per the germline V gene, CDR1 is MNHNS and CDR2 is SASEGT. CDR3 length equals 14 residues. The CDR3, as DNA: TGTGCCAGCAGTGAAAGGGGAATAGGTTCACCCCTCCACTTT. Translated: CASSERGIGSPLHF.

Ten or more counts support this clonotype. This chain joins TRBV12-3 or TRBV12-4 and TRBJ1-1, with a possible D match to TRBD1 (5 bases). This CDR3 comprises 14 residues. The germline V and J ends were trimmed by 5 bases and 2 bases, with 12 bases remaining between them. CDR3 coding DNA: TGTGCCAGCAGTCCGACAGTACCTAACACTGAAGCTTTCTTT. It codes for CASSPTVPNTEAFF.

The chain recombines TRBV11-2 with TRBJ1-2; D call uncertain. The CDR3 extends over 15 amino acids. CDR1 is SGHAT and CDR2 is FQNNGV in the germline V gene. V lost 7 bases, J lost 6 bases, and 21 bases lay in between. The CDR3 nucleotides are TGTGCCAGCACCACTTCCCCCTGGAGCCCGGATGGCTACACCTTC. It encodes CASTTSPWSPDGYTF.

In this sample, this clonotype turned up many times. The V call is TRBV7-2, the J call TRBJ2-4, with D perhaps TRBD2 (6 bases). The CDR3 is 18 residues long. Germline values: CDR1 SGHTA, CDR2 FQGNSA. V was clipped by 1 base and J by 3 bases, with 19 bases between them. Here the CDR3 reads CASSLELRDPRYKNIQYF. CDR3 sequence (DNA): TGTGCCAGCAGCTTAGAATTGCGGGATCCGAGGTACAAAAACATTCAGTACTTC.

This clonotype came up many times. The CDR3: CATSGKEENGANEKLFF. CDR3 DNA: TGTGCCACCAGTGGAAAGGAGGAGAACGGGGCTAATGAAAAACTGTTTTTT. The chain joins TRBV24-1 to TRBJ1-4; no reliable D call. There are 17 residues in the CDR3. Germline V gives CDR1 KGHDR, CDR2 SFDVKD. Trimming removed 5 bases at V and 3 bases at J, with 18 bases between.

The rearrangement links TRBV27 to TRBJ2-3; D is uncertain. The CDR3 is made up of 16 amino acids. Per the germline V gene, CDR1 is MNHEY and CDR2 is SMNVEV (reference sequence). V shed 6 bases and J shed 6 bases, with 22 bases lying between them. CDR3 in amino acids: CASRQRGDTPPDTQYF. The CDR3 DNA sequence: TGTGCCAGCAGACAACGAGGCGACACACCGCCTGATACGCAGTATTTT.

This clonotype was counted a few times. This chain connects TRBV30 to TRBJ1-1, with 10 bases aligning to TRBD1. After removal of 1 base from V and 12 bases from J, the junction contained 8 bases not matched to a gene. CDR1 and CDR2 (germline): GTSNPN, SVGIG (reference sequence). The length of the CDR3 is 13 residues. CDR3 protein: CAWSDGQGDASFF. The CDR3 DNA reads TGTGCCTGGAGTGACGGACAGGGGGACGCGTCTTTCTTT.

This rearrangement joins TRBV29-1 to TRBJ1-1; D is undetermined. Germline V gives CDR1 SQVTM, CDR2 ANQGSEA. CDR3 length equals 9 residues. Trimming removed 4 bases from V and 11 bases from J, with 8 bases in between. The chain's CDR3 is CSVGPSAFF. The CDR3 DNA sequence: TGCAGCGTTGGACCGAGCGCTTTCTTT.

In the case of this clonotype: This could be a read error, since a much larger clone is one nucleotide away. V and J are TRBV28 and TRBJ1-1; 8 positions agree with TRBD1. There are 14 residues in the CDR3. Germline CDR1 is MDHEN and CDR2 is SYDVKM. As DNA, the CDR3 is TGTGCCAGCAGTTTATTCTCAGGGGGCTTTGAAGCTCTCTTT. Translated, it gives CASSLFSGGFEALF.

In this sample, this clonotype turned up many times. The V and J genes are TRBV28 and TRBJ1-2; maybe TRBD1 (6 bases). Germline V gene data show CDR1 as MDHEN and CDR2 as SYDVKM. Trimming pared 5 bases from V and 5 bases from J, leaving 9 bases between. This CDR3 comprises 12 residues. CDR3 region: CASSTQGYGYTF. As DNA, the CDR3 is TGTGCCAGCAGTACACAGGGTTATGGCTACACCTTC.

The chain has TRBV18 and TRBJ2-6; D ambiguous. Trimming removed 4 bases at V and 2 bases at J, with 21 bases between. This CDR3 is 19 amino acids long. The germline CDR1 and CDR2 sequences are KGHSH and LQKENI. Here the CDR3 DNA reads TGTGCCAGCTCACTTATTAAGACTGAAACTTATACTGGGGCCAACGTCCTGACTTTC. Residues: CASSLIKTETYTGANVLTF.

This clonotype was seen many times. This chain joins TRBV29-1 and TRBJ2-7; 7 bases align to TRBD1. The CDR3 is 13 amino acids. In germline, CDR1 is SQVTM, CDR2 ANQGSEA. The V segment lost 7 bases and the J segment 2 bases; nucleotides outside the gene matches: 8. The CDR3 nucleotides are TGCAGCGCTAGATACGGGACAGCCTACGAGCAGTACTTC. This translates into CSARYGTAYEQYF.

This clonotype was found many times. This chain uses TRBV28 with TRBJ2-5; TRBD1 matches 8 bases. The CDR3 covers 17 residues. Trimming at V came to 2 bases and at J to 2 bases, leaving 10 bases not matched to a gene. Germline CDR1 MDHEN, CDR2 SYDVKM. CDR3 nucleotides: TGTGCCAGCAGTTTAGGGGCCCCGGACAGGGCGCAAGAGACCCAGTACTTC. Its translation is CASSLGAPDRAQETQYF.

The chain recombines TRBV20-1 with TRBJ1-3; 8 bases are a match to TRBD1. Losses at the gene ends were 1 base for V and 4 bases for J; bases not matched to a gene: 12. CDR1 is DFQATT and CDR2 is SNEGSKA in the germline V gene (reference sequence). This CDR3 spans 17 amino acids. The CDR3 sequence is CSARVLRTGTLGNTIYF. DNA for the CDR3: TGCAGTGCTAGAGTCCTCCGGACAGGGACGTTAGGAAACACCATATATTTT.

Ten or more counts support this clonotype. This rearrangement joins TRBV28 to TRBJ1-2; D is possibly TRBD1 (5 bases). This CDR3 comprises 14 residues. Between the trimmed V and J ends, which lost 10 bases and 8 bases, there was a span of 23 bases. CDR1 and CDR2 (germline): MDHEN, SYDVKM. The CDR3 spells CAIPLSGKGNGYTF. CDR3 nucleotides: TGTGCCATCCCTCTCAGTGGGAAGGGGAACGGCTACACCTTC.

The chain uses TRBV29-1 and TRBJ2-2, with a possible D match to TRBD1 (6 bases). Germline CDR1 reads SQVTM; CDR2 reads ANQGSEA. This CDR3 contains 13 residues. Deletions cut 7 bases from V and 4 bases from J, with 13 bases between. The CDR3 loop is CSATHRATGELFF. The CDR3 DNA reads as TGCAGCGCCACGCACAGGGCCACCGGGGAGCTGTTTTTT.

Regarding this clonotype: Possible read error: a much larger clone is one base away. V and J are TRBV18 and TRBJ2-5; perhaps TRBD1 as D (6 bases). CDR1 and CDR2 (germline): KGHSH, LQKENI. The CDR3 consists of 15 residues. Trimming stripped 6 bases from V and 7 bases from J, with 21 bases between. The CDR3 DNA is TGTGCCAGCTCCCCAGTGGCGACAGGTGAAGGGACCCAGTACTTC. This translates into CASSPVATGEGTQYF.